The 24 T cell receptor beta chains reported below all come from one sample, sequenced in a study of blood T cell repertoires in COVID-19. Here immunoSEQ multiplex PCR was the method, and the copy in TCRdb shows in-frame clones only, minus some. Among roughly 150,000 clones, about 83% were seen once, and the ten largest hold less than 3.5%. Material: peripheral blood. The receptors here all came from an elderly woman with COVID-19, enrolled during active disease.

This clone was detected a few times. The rearrangement uses TRBV5-1 and TRBJ1-4; 8 nucleotides align to TRBD1. V lost 4 bases and J lost 7; bases outside the gene matches: 9. The CDR3 consists of 15 residues. Germline V CDR1 and CDR2: SGHRS, YFSETQ. Here the CDR3 DNA reads TGCGCCAGCAGCCCCGCAGGGGGCGGGGTTGAAAAACTGTTTTTT. Protein sequence: CASSPAGGGVEKLFF.

The chain recombines TRBV19 with TRBJ1-2; no reliable D call. The germline V gene encodes CDR1 LNHDA and CDR2 SQIVND (reference sequence). The CDR3 contains 12 residues. Trimming stripped 7 bases from V and 5 bases from J, with 11 bases between. CDR3 protein: CASTLREYGYTF. The CDR3 region has the DNA TGTGCCAGTACCCTACGGGAATATGGCTACACCTTC.

This clone was seen a handful of times. The chain employs TRBV7-3 and TRBJ1-1, with D unclear. V dropped 3 bases and J dropped 0 bases, with 8 bases sitting between them. The CDR3 has 14 amino acids. CDR1 and CDR2 from the germline V gene are SGHTA and FQGTGA. Here the CDR3 reads CASSLEGVNTEAFF. The CDR3 nucleotides are TGTGCCAGCAGCTTGGAGGGCGTGAACACTGAAGCTTTCTTT.

The J gene is TRBJ1-2, the V gene TRBV7-6; 9 bases are shared with TRBD1. The CDR3 is 14 residues long. J lost 6 bases, V lost 4 bases, and 6 bases had no gene match. In germline, CDR1 is SGHVS, CDR2 FNYEAQ. In DNA, the CDR3 is TGTGCCAGCAGCTCTGGGGACAGGGAGGATGGCTACACCTTC. Protein: CASSSGDREDGYTF.

This chain uses TRBV19 with TRBJ2-1; TRBD2 matches 14 bases. In germline, CDR1 is LNHDA, CDR2 SQIVND (reference sequence). The V and J ends lost 7 bases and 9 bases, in that order; junction bases with no gene match: 5. This CDR3 spans 14 amino acids. CDR3 residues: CASMGLAGVLEQFF. CDR3 DNA sequence: TGTGCCAGTATGGGACTAGCGGGAGTCCTTGAGCAGTTCTTC.

The table lists this clone with a few counts. V gene TRBV18 combines with J gene TRBJ2-7; D gene ambiguous. Germline V gene sequence: CDR1 KGHSH, CDR2 LQKENI. Trimming removed 2 bases at V and 3 bases at J, with 8 bases between. The CDR3 loop spans 13 amino acids. The CDR3 DNA follows: TGTGCCAGCTCACCAATCGAGGACTACGAGCAGTACTTC. This translates into CASSPIEDYEQYF.

This chain connects TRBV10-3 to TRBJ1-1; TRBD1 might be the D (5 bases). Germline values: CDR1 ENHRY, CDR2 SYGVKD. The CDR3 has 14 amino acids. Trimming stripped 7 bases from V and 1 base from J, with 13 bases between. The CDR3 is CAIKDGGRNTEAFF. The CDR3 DNA is TGTGCCATCAAAGACGGGGGGAGGAACACTGAAGCTTTCTTT.

The chain links TRBV5-1 to TRBJ1-1; no firm D call. From germline, CDR1 is SGHRS and CDR2 YFSETQ. The CDR3 covers 14 residues. The V and J ends lost 3 bases and 2 bases respectively, with 11 bases between them. In DNA, the CDR3 is TGCGCCAGCAGCTGGGGAGTGGGAAACACTGAAGCTTTCTTT. This codes for CASSWGVGNTEAFF.

This chain connects TRBV18 to TRBJ2-7, with D uncertain. Trimming removed 8 bases at V and 0 bases at J, with 11 bases between. The germline V gene encodes CDR1 KGHSH and CDR2 LQKENI. CDR3 size: 13 residues. CDR3 residues: CASARVLSYEQYF. The DNA of the CDR3 is TGTGCCAGCGCTCGGGTCCTCTCCTACGAGCAGTACTTC.

This clone was seen a handful of times. This chain uses TRBV19 with TRBJ1-5, with 9 bases that match TRBD1. The CDR3 is made up of 16 amino acids. Germline CDR1 is LNHDA and CDR2 is SQIVND (reference sequence). With 5 bases clipped from V and 5 bases from J, the junction kept 10 bases outside the gene matches. DNA of the CDR3: TGTGCCAGTAGTTTCCAGACAGGGGGGGGCTATCAGCCCCAGCATTTT. Translated: CASSFQTGGGYQPQHF.

V is TRBV7-3 and J is TRBJ2-2, with TRBD2 matching over 11 bases. The germline V gene encodes CDR1 SGHTA and CDR2 FQGTGA. This CDR3 spans 14 amino acids. Trimming cost V 5 bases and J 5 bases; bases outside gene matches: 1. The DNA of the CDR3 is TGTGCCAGCAGCCGGACTAGCGGGACCGGGGAGCTGTTTTTT. Translated: CASSRTSGTGELFF.

V gene TRBV11-3 combines with J gene TRBJ2-1; maybe TRBD2 (5 bases). The germline V gene has CDR1 SGHNT and CDR2 YENEEA. V dropped 4 bases and J dropped 6 bases, with 7 bases sitting between them. CDR3 size: 12 residues. This chain's CDR3 is CASSSLVNEQFF. The CDR3 DNA reads as TGTGCCAGCAGCTCACTAGTCAATGAGCAGTTCTTC.

This clone was found once. V gene TRBV5-4 combines with J gene TRBJ2-1; D is perhaps TRBD2 (6 bases). This CDR3 contains 15 residues. The ends were cut back, 1 base at V and 1 base at J, with 9 bases in the middle. Germline CDR1 and CDR2: SGHNT and YYREEE (reference sequence). CDR3 nucleotides: TGTGCCAGCAGCTTGCAAGCGGGTTCCTACAATGAGCAGTTCTTC. Its protein product is CASSLQAGSYNEQFF.

This clone was observed a few times. The chain has TRBV7-3 and TRBJ2-1; maybe TRBD2 (6 bases). Germline V gives CDR1 SGHTA, CDR2 FQGTGA. V lost 4 bases and J 5 bases, leaving 15 bases between the germline ends. The CDR3 totals 15 residues. CDR3 sequence reads: CASSSNRGRNNEQFF. The CDR3 DNA follows: TGTGCCAGCAGCTCTAACAGAGGGAGGAACAATGAGCAGTTCTTC.

CDR3 DNA sequence: TGTGCCAGCACTCCAGATACAGTTAACTATGGCTACACCTTC. Translation gives CASTPDTVNYGYTF. The rearrangement links TRBV25-1 to TRBJ1-2; D is unclear. Per germline, CDR1 MGHDK and CDR2 SYGVNS. This CDR3 comprises 14 residues. V shed 7 bases and J shed 1 base, with 13 bases lying between them.

This clone has only one observation. This chain links TRBV18 with TRBJ1-4, with 9 positions matching TRBD1. Germline assignment: CDR1 KGHSH and CDR2 LQKENI. V shed 2 bases and J 5 bases; nucleotides not matched to a gene: 6. There are 16 residues in the CDR3. The CDR3 spells CASSPVYGTGNEKLFF. CDR3 nucleotides: TGTGCCAGCTCACCAGTATACGGGACAGGGAATGAAAAACTGTTTTTT.

CDR3 protein: CASSQNPGQLNEQFF. The DNA of the CDR3 is TGTGCCAGCTCACAGAACCCGGGACAGCTCAATGAGCAGTTCTTC. The chain employs TRBV18 and TRBJ2-1, with 7 positions matching TRBD1. Germline V gene lookup returns CDR1 KGHSH and CDR2 LQKENI. V dropped 4 bases and J dropped 6; count of bases not matched to a gene: 9. CDR3 length: 15 residues.

The rearrangement uses TRBV18 and TRBJ2-3; 11 bases agree with TRBD1. V dropped 3 bases and J dropped 4; count of bases not matched to a gene: 6. The CDR3 has 16 residues. CDR1 and CDR2 from the germline V gene are KGHSH and LQKENI. The CDR3: CASSPRTGGRSDTQYF. As DNA, the CDR3 is TGTGCCAGCTCACCGAGGACAGGGGGCAGGTCAGATACGCAGTATTTT. Full variable domain (rest looked up from reference TRBV18 and TRBJ2-3): NAGVMQNPRHLVRRRGQEARLRCSPMKGHSHVYWYRQLPEEGLKFMVYLQKENIIDESGMPKERFSAEFPKEGPSILRIQQVVRGDSAAYFCASSPRTGGRSDTQYFGPGTRLTVL.

This clone was found once. The chain joins TRBV21-1 to TRBJ1-5; the table's D call, TRBD1, was not checked against the DNA. TRBV21-1 is flagged as a pseudogene. The CDR3 extends over 16 amino acids. The CDR3 sequence: CASSNRTGREVQPQHF. DNA of the CDR3: TGTGCCAGCAGCAACCGGACAGGGAGGGAAGTTCAGCCCCAGCATTTT.

The chain employs TRBV28 and TRBJ2-3; D is undetermined. Trimming took off 4 bases at V and 7 bases at J, with 9 bases between the two ends. CDR1 is MDHEN, CDR2 SYDVKM, per germline. The CDR3 has 12 residues. The CDR3 spells CASSSPGYTQYF. The CDR3 coding sequence is TGTGCCAGCAGTTCCCCAGGATATACGCAGTATTTT.

The V call is TRBV6-2 or TRBV6-3, the J call TRBJ1-1, with no clear D. The CDR3 is made up of 13 amino acids. V lost 2 bases, J lost 1 base, and 5 bases lay in between. Germline V lookup: CDR1 MNHEY, CDR2 SVGEGT. CDR3 coding DNA: TGTGCCAGCAGTTACCGACAGAACACTGAAGCTTTCTTT. Protein product: CASSYRQNTEAFF.

This clone was observed a handful of times. The gene calls are TRBV5-1 and TRBJ1-1; D might be TRBD1 (5 bases). Germline CDR1 reads SGHRS; CDR2 reads YFSETQ. There are 17 residues in the CDR3. Trimming took off 0 bases at V and 1 base at J, with 16 bases between the two ends. CDR3 region: CASSLVRQSPQNTEAFF. The CDR3 DNA reads TGCGCCAGCAGCTTGGTACGACAGTCACCCCAGAACACTGAAGCTTTCTTT.

The chain joins TRBV6-2 or TRBV6-3 to TRBJ2-3, with D maybe TRBD1 (6 bases). Germline V gives CDR1 MNHEY, CDR2 SVGEGT. The CDR3 consists of 13 residues. Trimming removed 4 bases from V and 6 bases from J, with 11 bases in between. The CDR3 is CASSSHRVDTQYF. In nucleotides, the CDR3 is TGTGCCAGCAGTTCCCACAGGGTTGATACGCAGTATTTT.

The gene calls are TRBV30 and TRBJ1-4; the D gene is possibly TRBD1 (5 bases). The CDR3 contains 14 residues. Germline CDR1 and CDR2: GTSNPN and SVGIG (reference sequence). V dropped 0 bases and J dropped 7 bases, with 12 bases sitting between them. CDR3 loop: CAWSVWGGREKLFF. The CDR3 coding sequence is TGTGCCTGGAGTGTATGGGGGGGTCGTGAAAAACTGTTTTTT.